Listed here are 13 T cell receptor beta chains from one sample, sequenced in a study of Ad26.COV2.S vaccination and SARS-CoV-2 variants. Only in-frame clones appear in the TCRdb table, and some are missing; sequencing was by immunoSEQ multiplex PCR. Here the sample spans 350,000 to 450,000 clones, approximately 90% being singletons. As to treatment: some 20 received Ad26.COV2.S at low or high dose, single or two shots; 5 received placebo; per-sample allocation not given. On day 63 after the first injection, vaccine and placebo recipients gave samples. The sample here was peripheral blood, taken in a trial of Ad26.COV2.S vaccine versus placebo. These receptor sequences come from a person aged 18 to 59 who received the Ad26.COV2.S COVID-19 vaccine or a placebo.

The V call is TRBV15, the J call TRBJ2-6; D possibly corresponds to TRBD2 (6 bases). CDR3 length: 15 residues. The germline V gene has CDR1 LNHNV and CDR2 YYDKDF (reference sequence). Trimming removed 3 bases at V and 1 base at J, with 7 bases between. The chain's CDR3 is CATSRGRSGANVLTF. In DNA, the CDR3 is TGTGCCACCAGCAGGGGGAGGTCTGGGGCCAACGTCCTGACTTTC.

This clone occurred once. This chain's CDR3 is CASSLGSGTAINYGYTF. CDR3 DNA sequence: TGTGCCAGCAGCCTAGGTAGTGGGACAGCGATTAACTATGGCTACACCTTC. This sequence joins TRBV5-6 and TRBJ1-2; the match to TRBD1 covers 7 bases. Unmatched junction bases numbered 13, after V lost 4 bases and J lost 1 base. Germline lookup yields CDR1 SGHDT and CDR2 YYEEEE. The CDR3 extends over 17 amino acids.

J is TRBJ1-4 and V is TRBV19, with 7 bases matching TRBD1. The CDR3 runs 14 residues. J was trimmed by 2 bases and V by 5 bases; bases with no gene match: 2. Germline lookup yields CDR1 LNHDA and CDR2 SQIVND (reference sequence). CDR3 residues: CASSSQGTNEKLFF. In DNA form, the CDR3 reads TGTGCCAGTAGTTCACAGGGGACTAATGAAAAACTGTTTTTT.

CDR3 coding DNA: TGTGCCAGCAGCTTGGCGGCGGGACGGTCCTACAATGAGCAGTTCTTC. Translation gives CASSLAAGRSYNEQFF. The chain uses TRBV5-4 and TRBJ2-1; D possibly corresponds to TRBD2 (6 bases). Looked up from germline, CDR1 is SGHNT and CDR2 is YYREEE (reference sequence). The CDR3 is 16 amino acids. V lost 0 bases, J lost 1 base, and 11 bases lay in between.

V and J are TRBV5-1 and TRBJ2-3, with 15 bases aligning to TRBD2. J was trimmed by 2 bases and V by 3 bases; bases with no gene match: 10. Germline assignment: CDR1 SGHRS and CDR2 YFSETQ. The CDR3 has 19 amino acids. The CDR3 spells CASSSGLAGGLSVTDTQYF. Here the CDR3 DNA reads TGCGCCAGCAGCTCGGGACTAGCGGGAGGCCTCTCGGTCACAGATACGCAGTATTTT.

The chain has TRBV9 and TRBJ2-7; D is unclear. CDR3 length: 15 amino acids. Germline loops: CDR1 SGDLS, CDR2 YYNGEE. Trimming removed 4 bases from V and 0 bases from J, with 14 bases in between. The CDR3 region has the DNA TGTGCCAGCAGCCCCGAGGACGGTCGCTCCTACGAGCAGTACTTC. It translates to CASSPEDGRSYEQYF.

CDR3 protein: CASAAPALSTDTQYF. CDR3 bases: TGTGCCAGCGCGGCCCCGGCGCTTAGCACAGATACGCAGTATTTT. The chain links TRBV27 to TRBJ2-3; D unclear. The CDR3 is 15 amino acids. Trimming stripped 8 bases from V and 0 bases from J, with 15 bases between. The germline V gene encodes CDR1 MNHEY and CDR2 SMNVEV (reference sequence).

The chain combines TRBV6-5 with TRBJ2-7; D could derive from TRBD1 or TRBD2 (5 bases each). CDR3 length: 15 residues. With 6 bases removed from V and 3 bases from J, the gap between germline ends came to 18 bases. Germline loops: CDR1 MNHEY, CDR2 SVGAGI. CDR3 loop: CASSLPGRGNYEQYF. CDR3 nucleotides: TGTGCCAGCAGCTTGCCGGGGCGAGGGAACTACGAGCAGTACTTC.

The rearrangement joins TRBV7-9 to TRBJ1-5, with TRBD1 as a possible D gene (5 bases). V dropped 5 bases and J dropped 6 bases, with 8 bases sitting between them. This CDR3 spans 12 amino acids. CDR1 is SEHNR, CDR2 FQNEAQ, per germline (reference sequence). CDR3 protein: CASSTGRQPQHF. The CDR3 DNA is TGTGCCAGCAGCACGGGGCGTCAGCCCCAGCATTTT.

The chain combines TRBV7-3 with TRBJ2-1; tentatively, D is TRBD1 or TRBD2 (5 bases each). CDR3 length equals 16 residues. V gave up 5 bases and J gave up 4 bases, with 18 bases separating them. Germline V gene data show CDR1 as SGHTA and CDR2 as FQGTGA. CDR3 DNA sequence: TGTGCCAGCAGCCCACGAGTCGGGGCCCAGTACAATGAGCAGTTCTTC. This sequence encodes CASSPRVGAQYNEQFF.

The genes are TRBV24-1 and TRBJ1-1, with D perhaps TRBD1 (5 bases). Germline V CDR1 and CDR2: KGHDR, SFDVKD. The CDR3 spans 14 residues. V was trimmed by 5 bases and J by 1 base, leaving 10 bases between them. The CDR3 bases are TGTGCCACCAGTGCCCCCGGACAGAACACTGAAGCTTTCTTT. Translated: CATSAPGQNTEAFF.

This clone has more than one count but fewer than ten. J is TRBJ2-7 and V is TRBV28; D gene ambiguous. Germline V gene data show CDR1 as MDHEN and CDR2 as SYDVKM. Between the trimmed V and J ends, which lost 3 bases and 3 bases, there was a span of 6 bases. The CDR3 runs 12 residues. For the CDR3, the DNA is TGTGCCAGCAGTTTTTGGAGCTACGAGCAGTACTTC. As protein: CASSFWSYEQYF.

V usage is TRBV30 and J usage is TRBJ1-5; D unresolved. Trimming took off 0 bases at V and 3 bases at J, with 9 bases between the two ends. The germline CDR1 and CDR2 sequences are GTSNPN and SVGIG (reference sequence). The CDR3 extends over 14 amino acids. CDR3 sequence: CAWSVNFYNQPQHF. The CDR3 DNA reads TGTGCCTGGAGTGTAAATTTCTACAATCAGCCCCAGCATTTT.